Below are 25 T cell receptor beta chains sequenced from a single sample in a study of shared clonotypes between healthy human individuals. Assay used: immunoSEQ multiplex PCR; TCRdb lists only in-frame clones, some missing. Of hundreds of thousands of clones in the sample, more than 70% were seen once. Sequencing input: memory CD4+ T cells sorted from blood. As for subset: CD45RA-negative fraction. These receptors originate from a woman aged 25 to 45 in good health.

The rearrangement links TRBV10-3 to TRBJ1-1; D may be TRBD1 (5 bases). Germline loops: CDR1 ENHRY, CDR2 SYGVKD. Trimming took off 2 bases at V and 4 bases at J, with 11 bases between the two ends. The CDR3 has 14 residues. CDR3 in DNA: TGTGCCATCAGTGAGACAGGACGGGGCACTGAAGCTTTCTTT. Translated: CAISETGRGTEAFF.

In this sample, this clone turned up once. The chain combines TRBV28 with TRBJ1-1; D gene unclear. Germline V gives CDR1 MDHEN, CDR2 SYDVKM. The germline V and J ends were trimmed by 6 bases and 8 bases, with 16 bases remaining between them. The CDR3 covers 13 residues. CDR3 in amino acids: CASRSGGAFEAFF. The DNA for the CDR3 is TGTGCCAGCAGGTCAGGAGGCGCATTCGAAGCTTTCTTT.

This clone appeared a few times. The CDR3 nucleotides are TGTGCCACTCACCGGCGGCGGCCCGAGCAGTACTTC. Translation: CATHRRRPEQYF. The rearrangement uses TRBV9 and TRBJ2-7; D remains ambiguous. From germline, CDR1 is SGDLS and CDR2 YYNGEE. V was shortened by 9 bases and J by 6 bases, with 16 bases between the two germline ends. The CDR3 totals 12 residues.

V and J are TRBV6-6 and TRBJ1-3, with D tentatively TRBD1 (6 bases). The CDR3 extends over 16 amino acids. The V end was cut by 0 bases, the J end by 4 bases, with 13 bases between. From germline, CDR1 is MNHNY and CDR2 SVGAGI (reference sequence). CDR3 DNA: TGTGCCAGCAGTTACTCCTGGACAGTAGTCGGAAACACCATATATTTT. It specifies CASSYSWTVVGNTIYF.

V is TRBV2 and J is TRBJ1-1, with D maybe TRBD1 (5 bases). The V gene's germline CDR1 is SNHLY and CDR2 FYNNEI. V lost 7 bases to trimming and J lost 2 bases, with 17 bases between them. This CDR3 comprises 15 residues. This CDR3 reads CASTRPTGTNTEAFF. In DNA, the CDR3 is TGTGCCAGCACCCGCCCCACAGGAACCAACACTGAAGCTTTCTTT.

This sequence joins TRBV4-1 and TRBJ2-1, with D perhaps being TRBD1 or TRBD2 (5 bases each). This CDR3 comprises 16 residues. Per the germline V gene, CDR1 is MGHRA and CDR2 is YSYEKL. V was cut by 2 bases and J by 2 bases, with 13 bases left in between. The CDR3 loop reads CASSQPGTVAYNEQFF. DNA of the CDR3: TGCGCCAGCAGCCAACCCGGGACGGTCGCCTACAATGAGCAGTTCTTC.

This chain uses TRBV14 with TRBJ1-3; no clear D. The CDR3 spans 13 residues. Germline V gene sequence: CDR1 SGHDN, CDR2 FVKESK. V was shortened by 7 bases and J by 0 bases, with 7 bases between the two germline ends. The CDR3 here is CASKLPSGNTIYF. The CDR3 DNA reads TGTGCCAGCAAACTACCCTCTGGAAACACCATATATTTT.

The chain uses TRBV7-8 and TRBJ2-7, with no clear D. Trimming left V 0 bases short and J 4 bases short, with 25 bases between. CDR3 length equals 19 residues. Germline assignment: CDR1 SGHVS and CDR2 FQNEAQ. CDR3 sequence: CASSLAATPYPITPYEQYF. The CDR3 DNA reads TGTGCCAGCAGCTTAGCGGCGACCCCATACCCAATAACTCCTTACGAGCAGTACTTC.

The gene calls are TRBV25-1 and TRBJ1-5, with D unclear. The V gene's germline CDR1 is MGHDK and CDR2 SYGVNS. The length of the CDR3 is 13 residues. The V end lost 2 bases, the J end lost 7 bases, and 9 bases lay between the germline ends. CDR3 amino acids: CASSEAGVQPQHF. Here the CDR3 DNA reads TGTGCCAGCAGTGAAGCTGGAGTCCAGCCCCAGCATTTT. Filled out from reference TRBV25-1 and TRBJ1-5, the complete variable domain reads EADIYQTPRYLVIGTGKKITLECSQTMGHDKMYWYQQDPGMELHLIHYSYGVNSTEKGDLSSESTVSRIRTEHFPLTLESARPSHTSQYLCASSEAGVQPQHFGDGTRLSIL.

The chain carries TRBV5-1 and TRBJ1-4, with D perhaps TRBD1 (6 bases). Trimming took off 0 bases at V and 3 bases at J, with 9 bases between the two ends. The CDR3 sequence is 15 residues long. CDR1 and CDR2 from the germline V gene are SGHRS and YFSETQ. The CDR3 DNA is TGCGCCAGCAGCTTGGCAGGGGCTGCTAATGAAAAACTGTTTTTT. Translated, it gives CASSLAGAANEKLFF.

This clone was counted between two and nine times. V and J are TRBV29-1 and TRBJ2-3; 13 bases match TRBD2. CDR1 SQVTM and CDR2 ANQGSEA come from the germline V gene. This CDR3 is built from 14 residues. Trimming cost V 4 bases and J 4 bases; bases outside gene matches: 2. CDR3 DNA: TGCAGCGTTGGGACTAGCGGGAGATCAGATACGCAGTATTTT. This gives the protein CSVGTSGRSDTQYF.

The chain links TRBV19 to TRBJ1-2; D ambiguous. V was trimmed by 4 bases and J by 8 bases, leaving 11 bases between them. The CDR3 sequence is 12 residues long. The germline CDR1 and CDR2 sequences are LNHDA and SQIVND (reference sequence). The CDR3 protein is CASSKASVGYTF. In DNA, the CDR3 is TGTGCCAGTAGTAAGGCGTCGGTGGGCTACACCTTC.

V is TRBV5-1 and J is TRBJ2-7, with D uncertain. V gave up 2 bases and J gave up 2 bases, with 5 bases separating them. This CDR3 region has 12 residues. From germline, CDR1 is SGHRS and CDR2 YFSETQ. The CDR3 loop reads CASSLSPYEQYF. In DNA, the CDR3 is TGCGCCAGCAGCTTAAGCCCCTACGAGCAGTACTTC. Full variable domain (remainder filled in from reference TRBV5-1 and TRBJ2-7): KAGVTQTPRYLIKTRGQQVTLSCSPISGHRSVSWYQQTPGQGLQFLFEYFSETQRNKGNFPGRFSGRQFSNSRSEMNVSTLELGDSALYLCASSLSPYEQYFGPGTRLTVT.

The chain couples TRBV18 to TRBJ2-7; D is uncertain. From germline, CDR1 is KGHSH and CDR2 LQKENI. This CDR3 has 15 residues. Trimming removed 1 base from V and 1 base from J, with 11 bases in between. As DNA, the CDR3 is TGTGCCAGCTCACCACGATCTGGGGAATCCTACGAGCAGTACTTC. It yields the protein CASSPRSGESYEQYF.

V and J are TRBV20-1 and TRBJ2-5; tentatively, D is TRBD2 (5 bases). The germline V and J ends were trimmed by 0 bases and 9 bases, with 8 bases remaining between them. The CDR3 extends over 11 amino acids. The V gene's germline CDR1 is DFQATT and CDR2 SNEGSKA (reference sequence). The CDR3 region has the DNA TGCAGTGCTAGAGATTTGAGGGCCCAGTACTTC. As protein: CSARDLRAQYF.

In its sample, this clone was seen once. Here the CDR3 DNA reads TGTGCCATCAGTGATACTAGCGGGAGTGCAGATACGCAGTATTTT. It encodes CAISDTSGSADTQYF. V is TRBV10-3 and J is TRBJ2-3, with 11 bases matching TRBD2. Germline CDR1 is ENHRY and CDR2 is SYGVKD. CDR3 length: 15 residues. V was pared by 3 bases and J by 4 bases, with 3 bases of the junction left unmatched.

This clone showed up just a few times. The chain employs TRBV11-2 and TRBJ2-2, with D unclear. The germline CDR1 and CDR2 sequences are SGHAT and FQNNGV. CDR3 length equals 15 residues. The V and J ends lost 2 bases and 2 bases respectively, with 9 bases between them. The CDR3 nucleotides are TGTGCCAGCAGCTTATGGTCCACTAACACCGGGGAGCTGTTTTTT. Protein sequence: CASSLWSTNTGELFF.

The chain employs TRBV30 and TRBJ2-1; D gene uncertain. The CDR3 has 13 amino acids. Germline loops: CDR1 GTSNPN, CDR2 SVGIG (reference sequence). V lost 0 bases and J 5 bases, leaving 8 bases between the germline ends. The CDR3 sequence: CAWSVGLDNEQFF. In DNA form, the CDR3 reads TGTGCCTGGAGTGTTGGCCTCGACAATGAGCAGTTCTTC.

V and J are TRBV6-1 and TRBJ1-5; 12 positions agree with TRBD1. V trimming: 5 bases; J trimming: 3 bases; junction bases outside the gene matches: 2. The CDR3 is made up of 15 amino acids. CDR1 is MNHNS and CDR2 is SASEGT in the germline V gene. CDR3 sequence reads: CASSRDRGHNQPQHF. The CDR3 DNA sequence: TGTGCCAGCAGTCGGGACAGGGGGCACAATCAGCCCCAGCATTTT.

The chain uses TRBV6-5 and TRBJ2-2; the match to TRBD1 covers 9 bases. The CDR3 has 15 residues. J lost 6 bases, V lost 4 bases, and 6 bases had no gene match. Germline V gene sequence: CDR1 MNHEY, CDR2 SVGAGI. In nucleotides, the CDR3 is TGTGCCAGCAGTTCCGGACAGGGGAGCGCCGGGGAGCTGTTTTTT. Translation gives CASSSGQGSAGELFF.

V is TRBV5-1 and J is TRBJ2-7; D not certain. Trimming left V 0 bases short and J 0 bases short, with 7 bases between. Per germline, CDR1 SGHRS and CDR2 YFSETQ. CDR3 length equals 14 residues. CDR3: CASSLGYSSYEQYF. The CDR3 DNA is TGCGCCAGCAGCTTGGGCTATTCCTCCTACGAGCAGTACTTC. Full variable domain (outside the CDR3, taken from reference TRBV5-1 and TRBJ2-7): KAGVTQTPRYLIKTRGQQVTLSCSPISGHRSVSWYQQTPGQGLQFLFEYFSETQRNKGNFPGRFSGRQFSNSRSEMNVSTLELGDSALYLCASSLGYSSYEQYFGPGTRLTVT.

This clone has only a few counts. This chain uses TRBV9 with TRBJ1-2, with a tentative D call TRBD1 (6 bases). V shed 5 bases and J shed 13 bases, with 12 bases lying between them. CDR1 and CDR2 (germline): SGDLS, YYNGEE. This CDR3 is 10 amino acids long. Here the CDR3 DNA reads TGTGCCAGCAGGACAGGTTTAGGCACCTTC. This translates into CASRTGLGTF.

The rearrangement links TRBV6-6 to TRBJ2-7; 7 bases align to TRBD1. The trim removed 7 bases at V and 2 bases at J, leaving 5 bases unmatched. CDR1 is MNHNY, CDR2 SVGAGI, per germline (reference sequence). The CDR3 length is 13 residues. The CDR3 reads CASKTGTAYEQYF. CDR3 DNA sequence: TGTGCCAGCAAAACCGGGACAGCCTACGAGCAGTACTTC.

This sequence joins TRBV7-9 and TRBJ1-5, with unresolved D. This CDR3 has 13 residues. V dropped 2 bases and J dropped 3 bases, with 5 bases sitting between them. Per germline, CDR1 SEHNR and CDR2 FQNEAQ (reference sequence). The DNA of the CDR3 is TGTGCCAGCAGCTTATACGACAATCAGCCCCAGCATTTT. Encoded protein: CASSLYDNQPQHF.

J is TRBJ2-1 and V is TRBV5-1, with unresolved D. This CDR3 has 13 residues. The V and J ends lost 2 bases and 9 bases respectively, with 12 bases between them. Germline V CDR1 and CDR2: SGHRS, YFSETQ. The CDR3 region is CASSFQDSGEQFF. The CDR3 nucleotides read TGCGCCAGCAGCTTTCAAGATTCTGGTGAGCAGTTCTTC.